This TCR beta chain emerged from a study of neoadjuvant nivolumab and ipilimumab in lung cancer. Study-wide results and caveats: Blood richness before therapy tracked richness in tumors resected after neoadjuvant therapy. A small number of samples were TCR sequenced. From pretherapy to surgery, tumor richness and clonality rose with dual therapy. Resected tumors had greater TCR richness and clonality than uninvolved lung.

Produced via immunoSEQ multiplex PCR; TCRdb's table is partial and in-frame only. The data contain 40,000 to 55,000 clones, approximately 90% of them singletons. As regards this clone: Its antigen is not identified.

Germline CDR1 is DFQATT and CDR2 is SNEGSKA (reference sequence). V trimming: 6 bases; J trimming: 6 bases; junction bases outside the gene matches: 4. The CDR3 runs 11 residues. V gene TRBV20-1 combines with J gene TRBJ2-7, with 8 bases lining up with TRBD2. The material was blood, obtained before neoadjuvant nivolumab, alone or with ipilimumab. This receptor was taken from an adult with non-small cell lung cancer. Some clones in this sample may be carry-over from other donors' samples. The CDR3 is CSATGGPEQYF. DNA for the CDR3: TGCAGTGCGACGGGGGGGCCCGAGCAGTACTTC.